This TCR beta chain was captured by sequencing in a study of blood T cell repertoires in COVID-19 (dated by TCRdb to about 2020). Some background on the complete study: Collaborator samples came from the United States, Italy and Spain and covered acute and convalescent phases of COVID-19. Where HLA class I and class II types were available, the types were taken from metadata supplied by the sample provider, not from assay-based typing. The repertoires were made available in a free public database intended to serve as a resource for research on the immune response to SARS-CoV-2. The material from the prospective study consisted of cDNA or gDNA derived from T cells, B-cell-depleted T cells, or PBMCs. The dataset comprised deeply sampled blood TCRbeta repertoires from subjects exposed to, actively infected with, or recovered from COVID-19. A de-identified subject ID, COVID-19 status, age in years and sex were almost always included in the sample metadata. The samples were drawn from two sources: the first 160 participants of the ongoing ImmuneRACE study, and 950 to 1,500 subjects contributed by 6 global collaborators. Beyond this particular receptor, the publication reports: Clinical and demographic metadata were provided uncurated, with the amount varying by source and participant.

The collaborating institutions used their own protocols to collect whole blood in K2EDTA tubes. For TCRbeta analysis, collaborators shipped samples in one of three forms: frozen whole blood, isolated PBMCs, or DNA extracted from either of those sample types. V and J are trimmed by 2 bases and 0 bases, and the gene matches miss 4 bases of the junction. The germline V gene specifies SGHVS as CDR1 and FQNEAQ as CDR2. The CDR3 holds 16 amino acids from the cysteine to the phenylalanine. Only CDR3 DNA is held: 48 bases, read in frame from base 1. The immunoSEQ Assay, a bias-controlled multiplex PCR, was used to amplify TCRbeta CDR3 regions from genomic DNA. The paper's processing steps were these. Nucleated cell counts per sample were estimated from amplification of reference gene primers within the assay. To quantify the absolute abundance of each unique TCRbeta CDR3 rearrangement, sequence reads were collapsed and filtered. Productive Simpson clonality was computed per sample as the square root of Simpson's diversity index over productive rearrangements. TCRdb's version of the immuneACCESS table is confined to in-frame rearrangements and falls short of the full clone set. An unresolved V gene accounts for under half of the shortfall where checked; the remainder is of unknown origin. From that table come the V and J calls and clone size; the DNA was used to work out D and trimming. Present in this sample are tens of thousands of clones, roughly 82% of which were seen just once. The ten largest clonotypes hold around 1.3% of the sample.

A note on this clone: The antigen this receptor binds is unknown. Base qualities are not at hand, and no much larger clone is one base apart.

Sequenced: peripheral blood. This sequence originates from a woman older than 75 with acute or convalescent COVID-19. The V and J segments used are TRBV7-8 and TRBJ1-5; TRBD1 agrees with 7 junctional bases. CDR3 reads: CASSLWDSNSNQPQHF. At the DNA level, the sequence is TGTGCCAGCAGCTTATGGGACAGTAATAGCAATCAGCCCCAGCATTTT.